Listed below are T cell receptor beta chains from one sample, sequenced in a study of CD8 T cells in Susac syndrome. From the immunoSEQ multiplex PCR reads, TCRdb called clonotypes with MiXCR, one entry per CDR3 protein. The table records approximately 190,000 distinct CDR3 sequences, 95% of them present only once. The sample consisted of CD4+ T cells from PBMCs. The receptors were sampled from a human donor with Susac syndrome. CDR3s include the opening cysteine and the closing phenylalanine or tryptophan. D genes are given only for firm matches. Size values are once, few and many counts, or a class for expanded clones, and some rows have none.

CDR3 length: 16
V gene: TRBV12-5
J gene: TRBJ2-7
D gene: TRBD1
clone size: -
CDR3 protein: CASGLVLGQGAYEQYF
CDR3 DNA: TGTGCTAGTGGTTTGGTACTTGGACAGGGGGCCTACGAGCAGTACTTC

CDR3 length: 16
V gene: TRBV15
J gene: TRBJ2-3
D gene: -
clone size: -
CDR3 protein: CATSREGGTGTDTQYF
CDR3 DNA: TGTGCCACCAGCAGAGAAGGGGGAACTGGCACAGATACGCAGTATTTT

CDR3 length: 14
V gene: TRBV30
J gene: TRBJ1-5
D gene: TRBD1
clone size: -
CDR3 protein: CAWSPRTGYQPQHF
CDR3 DNA: TGTGCCTGGAGTCCTCGGACAGGGTATCAGCCCCAGCATTTT

CDR3 length: 14
V gene: TRBV4-1
J gene: TRBJ2-7
D gene: -
clone size: -
CDR3 protein: CASSNPGRNYEQYF
CDR3 DNA: TGCGCCAGCAGCAACCCGGGACGAAACTACGAGCAGTACTTC

CDR3 length: 13
V gene: TRBV29-1
J gene: TRBJ1-3
D gene: -
clone size: -
CDR3 protein: CSVRLSSGNTIYF
CDR3 DNA: TGCAGCGTTCGACTCTCTAGTGGAAACACCATATATTTT

CDR3 length: 15
V gene: TRBV2
J gene: TRBJ2-1
D gene: TRBD2
clone size: -
CDR3 protein: CASSERGGSYNEQFF
CDR3 DNA: TGTGCCAGCAGTGAGCGGGGGGGCTCCTACAATGAGCAGTTCTTC

CDR3 length: 14
V gene: TRBV5-1
J gene: TRBJ2-1
D gene: TRBD1
clone size: -
CDR3 protein: CASSLAYQGDEQFF
CDR3 DNA: TGCGCCAGCAGCTTGGCTTACCAGGGGGATGAGCAGTTCTTC

CDR3 length: 12
V gene: TRBV6-2/TRBV6-3
J gene: TRBJ2-1
D gene: TRBD2
clone size: -
CDR3 protein: CASSFYSGLQFF
CDR3 DNA: TGTGCCAGCAGTTTTTATTCGGGACTACAGTTCTTC

CDR3 length: 16
V gene: TRBV15
J gene: TRBJ1-6
D gene: TRBD1
clone size: -
CDR3 protein: CATSRTGGKLDSPLHF
CDR3 DNA: TGTGCCACCAGCAGAACAGGGGGCAAGTTGGATTCACCCCTCCACTTT

CDR3 length: 15
V gene: TRBV5-1
J gene: TRBJ2-7
D gene: -
clone size: -
CDR3 protein: CASSLGGLLSYEQYF
CDR3 DNA: TGCGCCAGCAGCTTGGGAGGGCTCCTTTCCTACGAGCAGTACTTC

CDR3 length: 13
V gene: TRBV29-1
J gene: TRBJ2-1
D gene: -
clone size: -
CDR3 protein: CSVDRVSNNEQFF
CDR3 DNA: TGCAGCGTTGATAGAGTTAGCAACAATGAGCAGTTCTTC

CDR3 length: 12
V gene: TRBV12-3/TRBV12-4
J gene: TRBJ2-7
D gene: -
clone size: -
CDR3 protein: CASSFMAYEQYF
CDR3 DNA: TGTGCCAGCAGTTTCATGGCCTACGAGCAGTACTTC

CDR3 length: 15
V gene: TRBV11-2
J gene: TRBJ1-6
D gene: -
clone size: once
CDR3 protein: CASRTDAGINSPLHF
CDR3 DNA: TGTGCCAGCAGAACAGACGCGGGAATTAATTCACCCCTCCACTTT

CDR3 length: 13
V gene: TRBV24-1
J gene: TRBJ2-2
D gene: -
clone size: -
CDR3 protein: CATSVRGAGELFF
CDR3 DNA: TGTGCCACCAGCGTGAGGGGTGCCGGGGAGCTGTTTTTT

CDR3 length: 15
V gene: TRBV7-9
J gene: TRBJ2-7
D gene: TRBD1
clone size: -
CDR3 protein: CASSLVGDSSYEQYF
CDR3 DNA: TGTGCCAGCAGCTTAGTGGGGGACAGCTCCTACGAGCAGTACTTC

CDR3 length: 13
V gene: TRBV4-3
J gene: TRBJ1-4
D gene: -
clone size: -
CDR3 protein: CASSQDDGGKLFF
CDR3 DNA: TGCGCCAGCAGCCAAGATGATGGGGGAAAACTGTTTTTT

CDR3 length: 15
V gene: TRBV12-3/TRBV12-4
J gene: TRBJ1-1
D gene: -
clone size: -
CDR3 protein: CASSLVGVQNTEAFF
CDR3 DNA: TGTGCCAGCAGTTTAGTAGGAGTCCAGAACACTGAAGCTTTCTTT

CDR3 length: 15
V gene: TRBV6-2/TRBV6-3
J gene: TRBJ2-7
D gene: -
clone size: -
CDR3 protein: CASRTTAIYVSEQYF
CDR3 DNA: TGTGCCAGCAGGACCACCGCGATCTATGTATCCGAGCAGTACTTC

CDR3 length: 13
V gene: TRBV19
J gene: TRBJ2-5
D gene: -
clone size: -
CDR3 protein: CASSQERVETQYF
CDR3 DNA: TGTGCCAGTAGTCAGGAACGAGTAGAGACCCAGTACTTC

CDR3 length: 13
V gene: TRBV3-1
J gene: TRBJ2-3
D gene: TRBD2
clone size: -
CDR3 protein: CASSQDGGNTQYF
CDR3 DNA: TGTGCCAGCAGCCAAGACGGGGGGAATACGCAGTATTTT

CDR3 length: 15
V gene: TRBV5-1
J gene: TRBJ2-6
D gene: -
clone size: -
CDR3 protein: CASSLGGYGANVLTF
CDR3 DNA: TGCGCCAGCAGCTTGGGAGGGTACGGGGCCAACGTCCTGACTTTC

CDR3 length: 15
V gene: TRBV6-2/TRBV6-3
J gene: TRBJ2-3
D gene: -
clone size: -
CDR3 protein: CASSYSPGGPDTQYF
CDR3 DNA: TGTGCCAGCAGTTACTCCCCCGGGGGGCCAGATACGCAGTATTTT

CDR3 length: 14
V gene: TRBV30
J gene: TRBJ1-1
D gene: -
clone size: -
CDR3 protein: CAWSLTGGDTEAFF
CDR3 DNA: TGTGCCTGGAGTTTGACAGGTGGGGACACTGAAGCTTTCTTT

CDR3 length: 14
V gene: TRBV5-1
J gene: TRBJ1-5
D gene: -
clone size: -
CDR3 protein: CASSSEGGNQPQHF
CDR3 DNA: TGCGCCAGCAGCTCAGAGGGAGGCAATCAGCCCCAGCATTTT

CDR3 length: 13
V gene: TRBV12-3/TRBV12-4
J gene: TRBJ2-1
D gene: -
clone size: -
CDR3 protein: CASKPGSYNEQFF
CDR3 DNA: TGTGCCAGCAAACCGGGCTCCTACAATGAGCAGTTCTTC

CDR3 length: 11
V gene: TRBV30
J gene: TRBJ2-5
D gene: -
clone size: -
CDR3 protein: CAWSVLDFAYF
CDR3 DNA: TGTGCCTGGAGTGTTTTGGACTTTGCGTACTTC

CDR3 length: 13
V gene: TRBV20-1
J gene: TRBJ2-1
D gene: -
clone size: -
CDR3 protein: CSARVGTYNEQFF
CDR3 DNA: TGCAGTGCTAGAGTAGGGACCTACAATGAGCAGTTCTTC

CDR3 length: 18
V gene: TRBV3-1
J gene: TRBJ2-1
D gene: TRBD2
clone size: -
CDR3 protein: CASSQAGRRGGDDGEQFF
CDR3 DNA: TGTGCCAGCAGCCAAGCGGGTCGGCGGGGGGGCGATGACGGTGAGCAGTTCTTC

CDR3 length: 15
V gene: TRBV6-6
J gene: TRBJ2-1
D gene: -
clone size: -
CDR3 protein: CASSYSSLRVDEQFF
CDR3 DNA: TGTGCCAGCAGTTACTCGTCTCTGCGGGTCGATGAGCAGTTCTTC

CDR3 length: 16
V gene: TRBV3-1
J gene: TRBJ1-1
D gene: -
clone size: -
CDR3 protein: CASSQGPIGGGTEAFF
CDR3 DNA: TGTGCCAGCAGCCAAGGGCCCATAGGCGGAGGGACTGAAGCTTTCTTT

CDR3 length: 13
V gene: TRBV15
J gene: TRBJ2-3
D gene: TRBD2
clone size: -
CDR3 protein: CATRLAGTDTQYF
CDR3 DNA: TGTGCCACCAGACTAGCGGGCACAGATACGCAGTATTTT

CDR3 length: 16
V gene: TRBV4-2
J gene: TRBJ1-5
D gene: -
clone size: -
CDR3 protein: CASSQDLAGLGQPQHF
CDR3 DNA: TGTGCCAGCAGCCAAGATTTGGCCGGACTTGGACAGCCCCAGCATTTT

CDR3 length: 13
V gene: TRBV24-1
J gene: TRBJ2-5
D gene: -
clone size: -
CDR3 protein: CATSDGSSETQYF
CDR3 DNA: TGTGCCACCAGTGATGGTAGTTCAGAGACCCAGTACTTC

CDR3 length: 17
V gene: TRBV28
J gene: TRBJ2-7
D gene: TRBD2
clone size: -
CDR3 protein: CASSPYFSGGAYNEQYF
CDR3 DNA: TGTGCCAGCAGTCCCTACTTTAGCGGGGGGGCGTACAACGAGCAGTACTTC

CDR3 length: 13
V gene: TRBV30
J gene: TRBJ1-2
D gene: -
clone size: -
CDR3 protein: CAGDRKIFYGYTF
CDR3 DNA: TGTGCCGGTGACAGGAAAATCTTCTATGGCTACACCTTC

CDR3 length: 12
V gene: TRBV11-2
J gene: TRBJ2-7
D gene: -
clone size: -
CDR3 protein: CASSLDLYEQYF
CDR3 DNA: TGTGCCAGCAGCTTAGATCTGTACGAGCAGTACTTC

CDR3 length: 13
V gene: TRBV20-1
J gene: TRBJ2-1
D gene: TRBD2
clone size: -
CDR3 protein: CSVWRGGHNEQFF
CDR3 DNA: TGCAGTGTGTGGCGGGGGGGACACAATGAGCAGTTCTTC

CDR3 length: 14
V gene: TRBV3-1
J gene: TRBJ1-5
D gene: -
clone size: -
CDR3 protein: CASSTGGGGQPQHF
CDR3 DNA: TGTGCCAGCAGCACCGGGGGGGGCGGACAGCCCCAGCATTTT

CDR3 length: 14
V gene: TRBV27
J gene: TRBJ2-2
D gene: -
clone size: -
CDR3 protein: CASSKAGLTGELFF
CDR3 DNA: TGTGCCAGCAGTAAAGCAGGACTCACCGGGGAGCTGTTTTTT

CDR3 length: 13
V gene: TRBV6-2/TRBV6-3
J gene: TRBJ1-1
D gene: -
clone size: once
CDR3 protein: CASSYSVGTEAFF
CDR3 DNA: TGTGCCAGCAGTTACTCGGTGGGCACTGAAGCTTTCTTT

CDR3 length: 13
V gene: TRBV12-3/TRBV12-4
J gene: TRBJ2-3
D gene: TRBD1
clone size: -
CDR3 protein: CASRTGGEDTQYF
CDR3 DNA: TGTGCCAGCAGGACAGGGGGCGAAGATACGCAGTATTTT

CDR3 length: 14
V gene: TRBV2
J gene: TRBJ1-5
D gene: -
clone size: -
CDR3 protein: CASSRDPDNQPQHF
CDR3 DNA: TGTGCCAGCAGTCGGGACCCAGACAATCAGCCCCAGCATTTT

CDR3 length: 13
V gene: TRBV30
J gene: TRBJ2-7
D gene: TRBD2
clone size: -
CDR3 protein: CASSGGDSYEQYF
CDR3 DNA: TGTGCCTCTAGCGGGGGGGACTCCTACGAGCAGTACTTC

CDR3 length: 12
V gene: TRBV12-5
J gene: TRBJ1-2
D gene: -
clone size: -
CDR3 protein: CASASNTFGYTF
CDR3 DNA: TGTGCTAGTGCCTCAAACACCTTCGGCTACACCTTC

CDR3 length: 14
V gene: TRBV7-2
J gene: TRBJ2-1
D gene: -
clone size: -
CDR3 protein: CASSLARQLGEQFF
CDR3 DNA: TGTGCCAGCAGCTTAGCACGACAGTTAGGTGAGCAGTTCTTC

CDR3 length: 14
V gene: TRBV7-7
J gene: TRBJ2-1
D gene: -
clone size: -
CDR3 protein: CASSLSGGRNEQFF
CDR3 DNA: TGTGCTAGCAGCTTATCTGGGGGCAGAAATGAGCAGTTCTTC